This T cell receptor beta chain was sequenced during a study of early T cells in non-severe SARS-CoV-2 infection (dated by TCRdb to 2020 to 2022). At the level of the whole study: Bulk RNA from unsorted whole blood was used for TCR sequencing, so alpha and beta chains could not be paired.

From the germline V gene (reference sequence), CDR1 is SGHKS and CDR2 is YYEKEE. The CDR3 contains 12 residues, cysteine and phenylalanine counted. Only the CDR3 region is kept as DNA, spanning 36 bases read in frame from base 1. Deletion took 4 bases off V and 6 bases off J, with a span of 11 bases between the germline ends. Paper-wide results and their limitations: VDJdb matching was skewed toward anti-spike CD8 responses and likely underestimated virus-specific expansions, missing private and CD4 specificities.

Receptor libraries were prepared by 5' RACE. Instrument on record: NextSeq 500. To correct for sequencing error and PCR bias, the TCR library protocol tagged individual cDNA molecules with unique molecular identifiers. Sequencing covered both TCR alpha and beta chains, and within each sample the abundances of alpha and beta sequences were tightly co-correlated. Per the source publication's procedure: V gene, J gene and CDR3 annotation of TCR sequences was performed with Decombinator V4. Expanded TCRs were defined as changing significantly between any two time points under a Poisson model with p below 0.0001. TCR abundances were normalised to the total number of TCRs sequenced in each sample and reported as counts per million. TRAV1-2 paired with TRAJ12, TRAJ20 or TRAJ33 defined MAIT TCRs, while TRAV10 paired with TRAJ18 defined iNKT TCRs. VDJdb, accessed 1 November 2021, was searched for CMV, EBV and SARS-CoV-2 annotated TCRs, excluding TCRs annotated for multiple antigens. The public reads were reprocessed in TCRdb via fastp at Q25 and MiXCR, keeping in-frame beta chains. Entries are consolidated by CDR3 protein sequence, retaining the most common genes and DNA. These V and J calls originate from TCRdb's pipeline instead of the authors' own analysis. This sample holds some 77,000 distinct CDR3 sequences; roughly a sixth were observed only once. Roughly 3% of the sample is taken by the ten largest.

Of note for this clonotype: Its antigen remains undetermined. Per-base quality was not reported, and no clone a single base away is much larger than it.

Set within a cohort of healthcare workers in London, UK, this nested case-control study involved weekly PCR testing of nasopharyngeal swabs along with blood sampling. Healthcare workers were enrolled in the week of the UK lockdown, from 23 to 31 March 2020, and were followed every week for up to roughly 16 weeks. In this chain, TRBV5-5 is recombined with TRBJ2-7; there is no confident call for the D gene. The source of this sequence is an adult who was a healthcare worker with PCR-confirmed SARS-CoV-2 infection or an uninfected control (not recorded which). The sequenced material came from whole blood. The CDR3 protein is CASSRPGGEQYF. The nucleotides read TGTGCCAGCAGCCGTCCGGGCGGCGAGCAGTACTTC.